The 3 T cell receptor beta chains below were found in one sample sequenced in a study of blood T cell repertoires in COVID-19. Method: immunoSEQ multiplex PCR; TCRdb's copy keeps in-frame clones and lacks some. The sample has 200,000 to 250,000 clones; roughly 86% are singletons. Specimen: peripheral blood. The origin of the receptors is a man aged 55 to 70 with acute or convalescent COVID-19.

The gene calls are TRBV6-1 and TRBJ2-3, with TRBD1 matching over 8 bases. Germline-derived CDR1 and CDR2 are MNHNS and SASEGT. This CDR3 spans 16 amino acids. Germline trimming cut 4 bases from V and 4 bases from J; bases unmatched to any gene: 10. The CDR3 reads CASSAKTGVGSDTQYF. DNA for the CDR3: TGTGCCAGCAGTGCCAAGACAGGGGTAGGGTCAGATACGCAGTATTTT.

This chain joins TRBV11-2 and TRBJ1-2, with TRBD1 identical over 7 bases. This CDR3 has 18 amino acids. Germline CDR1 reads SGHAT; CDR2 reads FQNNGV. After removal of 3 bases from V and 0 bases from J, the junction contained 13 bases not matched to a gene. Written as DNA, the CDR3 is TGTGCCAGCAGCTTGGTTAGGGACAGCCTAATCGCTAACTATGGCTACACCTTC. Protein product: CASSLVRDSLIANYGYTF.

This rearrangement joins TRBV11-2 to TRBJ1-4, with 12 bases matching TRBD1. Trimming took 5 bases from V and 8 from J; bases not matched to a gene: 18. From germline, CDR1 is SGHAT and CDR2 FQNNGV. CDR3 size: 19 residues. The CDR3 coding sequence is TGTGCCAGCAGCCCAAAGACGGGACAGGGGGCCCCAGGGGCGGAAAAACTGTTTTTT. As protein: CASSPKTGQGAPGAEKLFF.